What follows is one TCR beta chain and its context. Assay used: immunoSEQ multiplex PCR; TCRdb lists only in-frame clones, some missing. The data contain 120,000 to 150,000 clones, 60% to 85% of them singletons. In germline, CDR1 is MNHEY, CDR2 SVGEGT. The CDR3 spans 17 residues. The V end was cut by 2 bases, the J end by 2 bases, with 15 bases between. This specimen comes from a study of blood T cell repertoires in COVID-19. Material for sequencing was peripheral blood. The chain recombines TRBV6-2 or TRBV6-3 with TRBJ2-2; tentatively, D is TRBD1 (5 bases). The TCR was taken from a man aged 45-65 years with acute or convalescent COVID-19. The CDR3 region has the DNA TGTGCCAGCAGTTACCTCGACAGAAGTGCTAACACCGGGGAGCTGTTTTTT. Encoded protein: CASSYLDRSANTGELFF.